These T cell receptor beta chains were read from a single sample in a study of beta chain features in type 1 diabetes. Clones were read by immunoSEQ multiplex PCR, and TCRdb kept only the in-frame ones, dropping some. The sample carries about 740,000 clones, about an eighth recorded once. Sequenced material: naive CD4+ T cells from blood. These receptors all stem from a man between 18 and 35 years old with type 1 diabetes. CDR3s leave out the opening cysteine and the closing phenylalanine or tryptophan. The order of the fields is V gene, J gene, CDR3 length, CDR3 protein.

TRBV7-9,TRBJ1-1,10,ASSLEVVEAF
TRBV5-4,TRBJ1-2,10,ASSRDRDGYT
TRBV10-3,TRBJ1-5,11,ATTGTEAEPQH
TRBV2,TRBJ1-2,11,ASSERGSYGYT
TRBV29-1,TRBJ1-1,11,SVGGRLNTEAF
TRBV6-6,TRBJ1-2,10,ASTSGNYGYT
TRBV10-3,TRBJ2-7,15,AISEGPTAPSSYEQY
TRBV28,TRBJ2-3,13,ASTNTADRAGTQY
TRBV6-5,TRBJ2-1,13,ASRISGETHNEQF
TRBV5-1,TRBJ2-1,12,ASRPTSGYNEQF
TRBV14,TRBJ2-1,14,ASSQVAGGSYNEQF
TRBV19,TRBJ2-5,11,ASNHGTAETQY
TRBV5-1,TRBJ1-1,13,ASSQTTGGFGEAF
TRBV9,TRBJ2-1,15,ASSVGVAGGSYNEQF
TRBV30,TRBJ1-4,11,AWSRGDAEKLF
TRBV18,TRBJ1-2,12,ASSPGLANYGYT
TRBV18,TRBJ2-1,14,ASSPGTGVSYNEQF
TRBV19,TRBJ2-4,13,ASSLGRTAKNIQY
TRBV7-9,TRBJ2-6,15,ASSPLAPGTGANVLT
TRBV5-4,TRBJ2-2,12,ASRQFSNTGELF
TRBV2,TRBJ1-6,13,ASRSDSALNSPLH
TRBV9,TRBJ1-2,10,ASKSTGEGYT
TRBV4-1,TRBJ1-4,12,ASSQASPLEKLF
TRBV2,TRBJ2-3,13,ASRHRDTGTDTQY
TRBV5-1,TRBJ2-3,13,ASSQGQGIADTQY
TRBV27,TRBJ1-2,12,ASSPLGISDGYT
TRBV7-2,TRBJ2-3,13,ASSSSGQGTDTQY
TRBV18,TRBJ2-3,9,ASSSTDTQY
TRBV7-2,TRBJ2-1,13,ASSLWTSGDNEQF
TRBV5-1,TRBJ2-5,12,ASSLGQPPDTQY
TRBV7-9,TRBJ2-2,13,ASSLGQANTGELF
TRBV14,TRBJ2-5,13,ASSQVPVTAETQY
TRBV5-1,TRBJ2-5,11,ASSIGTKETQY
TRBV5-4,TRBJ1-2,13,ASSLGQGPLYGYT
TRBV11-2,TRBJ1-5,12,ASSLECRNQPQH
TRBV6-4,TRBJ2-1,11,ASSHDLYNEQF
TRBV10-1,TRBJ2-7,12,ASSGRENNGEQY
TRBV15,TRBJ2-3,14,ATRRDRDPSTDTQY
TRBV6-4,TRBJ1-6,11,ASSDSWGLPLH
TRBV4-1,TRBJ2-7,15,ASSQDPAAGLPYEQY
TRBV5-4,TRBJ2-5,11,ASSLQGGETQY
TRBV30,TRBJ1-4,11,AWSDSGWEKLF
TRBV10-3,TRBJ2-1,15,AISESTSSGSYNEQF
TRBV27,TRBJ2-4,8,ASSSYVQY
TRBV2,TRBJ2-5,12,ASSGTPVGETQY
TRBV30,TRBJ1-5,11,AWSVQGPQPQH
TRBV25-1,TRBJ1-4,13,ASSDIQATNEKLF
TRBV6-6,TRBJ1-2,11,ASSKRQGSGYT
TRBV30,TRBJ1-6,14,AWTGGDVSYNSPLH
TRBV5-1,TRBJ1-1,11,ASSLAPWTEAF
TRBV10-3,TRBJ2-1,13,AISDLQGAINEQF
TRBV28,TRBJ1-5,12,ASTESVGHQPQH
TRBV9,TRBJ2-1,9,ASSGNNEQF
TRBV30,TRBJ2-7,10,AWTSGSYEQY
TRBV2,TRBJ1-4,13,ANRQEEFTNEKLF
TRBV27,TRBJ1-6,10,ATRLQNSPLH
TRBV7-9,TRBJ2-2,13,ASSHRRGFTGELF
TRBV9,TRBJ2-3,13,ASSGGRAGTDTQY
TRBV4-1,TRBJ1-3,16,ASSQEGTDLGSGNTIY